A single sample gave rise to the 10 T cell receptor beta chains below, sequenced in a study of blood T cells in healthy people across ages. The use of a sample-barcoded 5' primer and a J-beta primer mix characterized a second PCR of about 6 to 11 cycles. TCRdb reprocessed the 5' RACE reads via MiXCR and lists one record per CDR3 protein. The sample gives about 1.7 million distinct CDR3 sequences, 28% of which show up once; 7.7% is in the top ten. Sequencing input: blood. Source of these receptors: a woman in her twenties or thirties in good health.

The rearrangement uses TRBV5-1 and TRBJ2-2, with TRBD1 identical over 8 bases. Germline V gives CDR1 SGHRS, CDR2 YFSETQ. Trimming removed 4 bases from V and 4 bases from J; junction bases left unmatched: 9. This CDR3 has 16 residues. CDR3: CASSMTGDRGTGELFF. Written as DNA, the CDR3 is TGCGCCAGCAGCATGACAGGGGACCGGGGCACCGGGGAGCTGTTTTTT. Looking up the rest from reference TRBV5-1 and TRBJ2-2 gives the full variable domain: KAGVTQTPRYLIKTRGQQVTLSCSPISGHRSVSWYQQTPGQGLQFLFEYFSETQRNKGNFPGRFSGRQFSNSRSEMNVSTLELGDSALYLCASSMTGDRGTGELFFGEGSRLTVL.

There are a few counts of this clonotype. V and J are TRBV10-1 and TRBJ2-7; D ambiguous. The CDR3 is made up of 15 amino acids. The ends were cut back, 0 bases at V and 3 bases at J, with 12 bases in the middle. CDR1 is WNHNN and CDR2 is SYGVQD in the germline V gene (reference sequence). CDR3 nucleotide sequence: TGCGCCAGCAGTGAGTCCCCCGTTCAGTTCTACGAGCAGTACTTC. This codes for CASSESPVQFYEQYF.

The chain joins TRBV2 to TRBJ2-3, with TRBD2 matching 9 bases. CDR3 length: 16 amino acids. The J segment lost 2 bases and the V segment lost 3 bases, leaving 6 bases of the junction unmatched. Germline lookup yields CDR1 SNHLY and CDR2 FYNNEI. The CDR3 DNA follows: TGTGCCAGCAGTGAGGGCGCGGGGGGGCTCACAGATACGCAGTATTTT. Its translation: CASSEGAGGLTDTQYF.

This clonotype has more than one count but fewer than ten. DNA of the CDR3: TGTGCCAGCAGCGGGGGCGCAGGGAGGCATTACGAGCAGTACTTC. Its protein is CASSGGAGRHYEQYF. This chain uses TRBV9 with TRBJ2-7; weak D call: TRBD2 (6 bases). Trimming cost V 3 bases and J 4 bases, with 17 bases left between them. This CDR3 comprises 15 residues. Germline V gives CDR1 SGDLS, CDR2 YYNGEE. Complete variable domain (other parts from reference TRBV9 and TRBJ2-7): DSGVTQTPKHLITATGQRVTLRCSPRSGDLSVYWYQQSLDQGLQFLIQYYNGEERAKGNILERFSAQQFPDLHSELNLSSLELGDSALYFCASSGGAGRHYEQYFGPGTRLTVT.

The chain has TRBV6-5 and TRBJ1-1, with D perhaps TRBD1 (6 bases). CDR3 size: 16 residues. Germline V gives CDR1 MNHEY, CDR2 SVGAGI. V was pared by 2 bases and J by 0 bases, with 13 bases between. CDR3 residues: CASSYQRTAMNTEAFF. The CDR3 DNA follows: TGTGCCAGCAGTTACCAGAGGACAGCCATGAACACTGAAGCTTTCTTT.

This chain joins TRBV4-1 and TRBJ2-3, with 7 bases fitting TRBD2. Germline trimming cut 1 base from V and 3 bases from J; bases unmatched to any gene: 4. Germline V gives CDR1 MGHRA, CDR2 YSYEKL. The CDR3 spans 15 residues. DNA for the CDR3: TGCGCCAGCAGCCAAGTTGGACTAGTAACAGATACGCAGTATTTT. Protein: CASSQVGLVTDTQYF.

A note on this clonotype: At one end, the junction sequence differs from germline, possibly due to a read error. The chain uses TRBV12-3 or TRBV12-4 and TRBJ2-1, with a tentative D call TRBD2 (6 bases). The CDR3 has 14 amino acids. The CDR3 region is CASSRRGRMNGQFF. The CDR3 DNA is TGTGCCAGCAGCCGACGGGGGAGGATGAATGGGCAGTTCTTC.

The genes are TRBV6-6 and TRBJ1-6, with D possibly TRBD1 on 6 matching bases. Germline loops: CDR1 MNHNY, CDR2 SVGAGI (reference sequence). V lost 6 bases to trimming and J lost 15 bases, with 18 bases between them. This CDR3 has 13 residues. The CDR3 loop reads CASSPDSLMGLHF. DNA for the CDR3: TGTGCCAGCAGCCCGGACAGCCTCATGGGCCTCCACTTT.

The genes are TRBV12-3 or TRBV12-4 and TRBJ2-7; 12 positions agree with TRBD2. The tail of the sequence fits TRBJ2-5 better, so the J call may be wrong. The CDR3 is 16 amino acids. The CDR3 nucleotides are TGTGCCAGCAGTCTGGAGCTAGCGGGAGGGAGGAAGACCCAGTACTTC. It specifies CASSLELAGGRKTQYF.

This chain links TRBV5-5 with TRBJ2-2, with D perhaps TRBD2 (5 bases). Per germline, CDR1 SGHKS and CDR2 YYEKEE (reference sequence). This CDR3 has 13 amino acids. Trimming cost V 4 bases and J 8 bases, with 12 bases left between them. The CDR3 reads CASSPGSLGELFF. CDR3 nucleotide sequence: TGTGCCAGCAGCCCGGGAAGCCTAGGGGAGCTGTTTTTT.